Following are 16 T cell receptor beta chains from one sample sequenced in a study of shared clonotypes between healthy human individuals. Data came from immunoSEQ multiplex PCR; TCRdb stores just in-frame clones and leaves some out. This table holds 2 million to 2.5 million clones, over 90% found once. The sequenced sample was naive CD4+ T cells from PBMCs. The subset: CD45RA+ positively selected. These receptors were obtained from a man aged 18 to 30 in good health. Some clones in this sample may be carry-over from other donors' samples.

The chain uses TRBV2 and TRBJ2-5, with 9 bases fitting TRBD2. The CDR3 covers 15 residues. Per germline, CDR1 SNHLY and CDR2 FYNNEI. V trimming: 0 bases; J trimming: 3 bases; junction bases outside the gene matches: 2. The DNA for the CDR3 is TGTGCCAGCAGTGAAGCGCGACTAGCGGAAGAGACCCAGTACTTC. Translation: CASSEARLAEETQYF.

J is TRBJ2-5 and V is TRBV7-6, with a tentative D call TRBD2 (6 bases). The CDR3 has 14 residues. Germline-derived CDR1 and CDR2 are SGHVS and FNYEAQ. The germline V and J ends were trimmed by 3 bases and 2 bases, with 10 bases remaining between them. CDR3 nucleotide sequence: TGTGCCAGCAGCTTGGTGCGGGGTCAAGAGACCCAGTACTTC. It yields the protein CASSLVRGQETQYF.

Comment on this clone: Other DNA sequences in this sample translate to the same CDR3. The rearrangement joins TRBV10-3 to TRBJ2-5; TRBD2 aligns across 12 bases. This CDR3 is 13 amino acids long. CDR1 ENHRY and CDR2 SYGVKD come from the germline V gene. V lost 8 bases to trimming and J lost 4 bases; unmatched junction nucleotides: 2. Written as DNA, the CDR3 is TGTGCCATCCGGGGACTAGCGGGAGAGACCCAGTACTTC. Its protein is CAIRGLAGETQYF.

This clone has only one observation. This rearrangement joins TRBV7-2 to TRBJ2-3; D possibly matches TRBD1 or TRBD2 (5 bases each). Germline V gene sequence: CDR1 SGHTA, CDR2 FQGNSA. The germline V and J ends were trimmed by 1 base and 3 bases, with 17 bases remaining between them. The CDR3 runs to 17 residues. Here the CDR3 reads CASSLVARVEGTDTQYF. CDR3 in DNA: TGTGCCAGCAGCTTAGTGGCCCGTGTCGAGGGGACAGATACGCAGTATTTT.

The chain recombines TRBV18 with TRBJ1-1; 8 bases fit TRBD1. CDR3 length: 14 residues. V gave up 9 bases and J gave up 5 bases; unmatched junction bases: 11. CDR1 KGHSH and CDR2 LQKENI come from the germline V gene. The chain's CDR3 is CASRQGAGGTEAFF. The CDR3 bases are TGTGCCAGTCGGCAGGGGGCTGGGGGAACTGAAGCTTTCTTT.

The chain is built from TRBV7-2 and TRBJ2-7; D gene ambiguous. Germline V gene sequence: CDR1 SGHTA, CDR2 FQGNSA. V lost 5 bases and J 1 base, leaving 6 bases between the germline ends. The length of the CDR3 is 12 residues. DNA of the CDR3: TGTGCCAGCAGCCCTCAATCCTACGAGCAGTACTTC. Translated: CASSPQSYEQYF.

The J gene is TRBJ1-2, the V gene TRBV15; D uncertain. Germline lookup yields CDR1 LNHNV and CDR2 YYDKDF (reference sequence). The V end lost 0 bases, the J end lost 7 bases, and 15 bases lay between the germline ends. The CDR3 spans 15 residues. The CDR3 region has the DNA TGTGCCACCAGCAGAGAGGTGGGGTATTATTTTGGCTACACCTTC. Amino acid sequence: CATSREVGYYFGYTF.

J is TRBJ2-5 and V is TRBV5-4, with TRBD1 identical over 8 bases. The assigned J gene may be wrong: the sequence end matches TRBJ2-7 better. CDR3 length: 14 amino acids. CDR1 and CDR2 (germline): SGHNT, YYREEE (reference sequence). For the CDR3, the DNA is TGTGCCAGCAGCGCCCGGACAGGGCCCTACGAGCAGTACTTC. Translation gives CASSARTGPYEQYF.

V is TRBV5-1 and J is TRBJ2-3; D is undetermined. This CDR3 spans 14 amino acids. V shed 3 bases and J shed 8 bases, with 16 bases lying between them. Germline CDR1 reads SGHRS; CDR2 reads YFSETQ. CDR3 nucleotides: TGCGCCAGCAGCTCCTCCCCCGCATTAGGTACGCAGTATTTT. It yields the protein CASSSSPALGTQYF.

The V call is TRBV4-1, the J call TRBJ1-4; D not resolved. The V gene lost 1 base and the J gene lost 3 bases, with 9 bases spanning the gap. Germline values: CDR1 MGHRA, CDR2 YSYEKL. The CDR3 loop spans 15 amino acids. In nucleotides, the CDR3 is TGCGCCAGCAGCCAAGCCGCCAGCTCTAATGAAAAACTGTTTTTT. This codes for CASSQAASSNEKLFF.

The chain's CDR3 is CASSLGSTVLRETQYF. The CDR3 DNA reads as TGTGCCAGCAGCTTAGGGAGCACGGTTCTTAGGGAGACCCAGTACTTC. V and J are TRBV7-6 and TRBJ2-5; D not resolved. In germline, CDR1 is SGHVS, CDR2 FNYEAQ. Between the trimmed V and J ends, which lost 1 base and 5 bases, there was a span of 17 bases. The CDR3 contains 16 residues.

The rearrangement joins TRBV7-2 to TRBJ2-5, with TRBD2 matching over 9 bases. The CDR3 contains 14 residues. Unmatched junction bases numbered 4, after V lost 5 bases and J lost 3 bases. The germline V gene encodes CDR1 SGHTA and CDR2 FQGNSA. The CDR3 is CASSKRGGEETQYF. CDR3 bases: TGTGCCAGCAGCAAACGCGGGGGGGAAGAGACCCAGTACTTC. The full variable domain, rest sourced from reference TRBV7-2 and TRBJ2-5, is GAGVSQSPSNKVTEKGKDVELRCDPISGHTALYWYRQSLGQGLEFLIYFQGNSAPDKSGLPSDRFSAERTGGSVSTLTIQRTQQEDSAVYLCASSKRGGEETQYFGPGTRLLVL.

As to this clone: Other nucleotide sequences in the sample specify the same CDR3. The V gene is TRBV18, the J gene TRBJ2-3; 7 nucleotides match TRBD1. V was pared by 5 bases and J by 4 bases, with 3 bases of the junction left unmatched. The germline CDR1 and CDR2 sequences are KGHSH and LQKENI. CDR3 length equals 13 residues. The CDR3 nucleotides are TGTGCCAGCTCAAGACAGGGAGCAGATACGCAGTATTTT. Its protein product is CASSRQGADTQYF. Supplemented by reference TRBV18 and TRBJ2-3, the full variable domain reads NAGVMQNPRHLVRRRGQEARLRCSPMKGHSHVYWYRQLPEEGLKFMVYLQKENIIDESGMPKERFSAEFPKEGPSILRIQQVVRGDSAAYFCASSRQGADTQYFGPGTRLTVL.

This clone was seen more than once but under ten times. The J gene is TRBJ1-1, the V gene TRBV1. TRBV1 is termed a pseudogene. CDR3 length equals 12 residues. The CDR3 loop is CTSSPRGRLAFF. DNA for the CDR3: TGCACCAGCAGCCCAAGAGGGAGGTTGGCTTTCTTT.

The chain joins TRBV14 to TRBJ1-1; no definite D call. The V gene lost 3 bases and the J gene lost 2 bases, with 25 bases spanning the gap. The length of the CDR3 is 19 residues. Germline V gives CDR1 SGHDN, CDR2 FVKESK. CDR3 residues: CASSQHTPGEVRINTEAFF. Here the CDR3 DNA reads TGTGCCAGCAGCCAGCATACCCCTGGAGAGGTCCGGATAAACACTGAAGCTTTCTTT.

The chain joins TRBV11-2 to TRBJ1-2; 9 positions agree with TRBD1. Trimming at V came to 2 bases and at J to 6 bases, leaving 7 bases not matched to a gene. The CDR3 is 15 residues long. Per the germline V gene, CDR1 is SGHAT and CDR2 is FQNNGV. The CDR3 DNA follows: TGTGCCAGCAGCTTACTGAGACAGGGGGTCCATGGCTACACCTTC. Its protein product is CASSLLRQGVHGYTF.